A single sample is the source of the 27 T cell receptor beta chains below, sequenced in a study of blood T cell repertoires in COVID-19. TCRdb's copy holds only in-frame clones and misses some; the assay was immunoSEQ multiplex PCR. The data hold about 530,000 clones, with 70% to 90% observed a single time. The source material was peripheral blood. The receptors were sampled from a woman between 45 and 60 years old with COVID-19, enrolled during active disease.

The chain has TRBV18 and TRBJ2-1; 9 bases fit TRBD2. CDR3 size: 17 residues. From germline, CDR1 is KGHSH and CDR2 LQKENI. V was clipped by 3 bases and J by 4 bases; unmatched bases: 10. CDR3: CASSPPSSGGYYNEQFF. CDR3 coding DNA: TGTGCCAGCTCACCCCCAAGTAGCGGGGGATATTACAATGAGCAGTTCTTC.

For this clone: This same CDR3 is encoded by further DNA sequences in the sample. V is TRBV6-6 and J is TRBJ1-1; D ambiguous. There are 13 residues in the CDR3. From germline, CDR1 is MNHNY and CDR2 SVGAGI (reference sequence). The V end lost 3 bases, the J end lost 1 base, and 6 bases lay between the germline ends. CDR3 amino acids: CASSYTRNTEAFF. The DNA of the CDR3 is TGTGCCAGCAGTTATACACGGAACACTGAAGCTTTCTTT.

The gene calls are TRBV19 and TRBJ1-2, with D tentatively TRBD1 (5 bases). V was trimmed by 5 bases and J by 3 bases, leaving 13 bases between them. The CDR3 length is 14 residues. Germline-derived CDR1 and CDR2 are LNHDA and SQIVND (reference sequence). The CDR3 DNA reads as TGTGCCAGTAGTGGGGGAGGGCCAGACTATGGCTACACCTTC. It encodes CASSGGGPDYGYTF.

V is TRBV11-2 and J is TRBJ1-6, with D perhaps matching TRBD1 (6 bases). The V gene lost 5 bases and the J gene lost 7 bases, with 12 bases spanning the gap. The V gene's germline CDR1 is SGHAT and CDR2 FQNNGV. This CDR3 spans 14 amino acids. CDR3 residues: CASSPRDTNSPLHF. CDR3 in DNA: TGTGCCAGCAGCCCCAGGGACACAAATTCACCCCTCCACTTT. The full variable domain, rest sourced from reference TRBV11-2 and TRBJ1-6, is EAGVAQSPRYKIIEKRQSVAFWCNPISGHATLYWYQQILGQGPKLLIQFQNNGVVDDSQLPKDRFSAERLKGVDSTLKIQPAKLEDSAVYLCASSPRDTNSPLHFGNGTRLTVT.

The genes are TRBV9 and TRBJ2-1, with TRBD1 identical over 11 bases. V lost 2 bases and J lost 7; bases outside the gene matches: 5. This CDR3 spans 15 amino acids. Germline V lookup: CDR1 SGDLS, CDR2 YYNGEE. This CDR3 is CASSVSGQGVNEQFF. CDR3 sequence (DNA): TGTGCCAGCAGCGTTTCGGGACAGGGGGTTAATGAGCAGTTCTTC. Looking up the rest from reference TRBV9 and TRBJ2-1 gives the full variable domain: DSGVTQTPKHLITATGQRVTLRCSPRSGDLSVYWYQQSLDQGLQFLIQYYNGEERAKGNILERFSAQQFPDLHSELNLSSLELGDSALYFCASSVSGQGVNEQFFGPGTRLTVL.

The rearrangement joins TRBV28 to TRBJ1-5; D may be TRBD1 (6 bases). V was cut by 7 bases and J by 5 bases, with 12 bases left in between. The germline gives CDR1 MDHEN, CDR2 SYDVKM. The CDR3 sequence is 13 residues long. DNA of the CDR3: TGTGCCAGCATCTCCAGGGGTTATCAGCCCCAGCATTTT. Protein sequence: CASISRGYQPQHF.

The J gene is TRBJ2-3, the V gene TRBV19; D is uncertain. CDR1 and CDR2 from the germline V gene are LNHDA and SQIVND (reference sequence). V shed 6 bases and J shed 2 bases, with 18 bases lying between them. The CDR3 loop spans 16 amino acids. The CDR3 spells CASSPTHKAYTDTQYF. The CDR3 nucleotides are TGTGCCAGTAGCCCGACTCATAAAGCGTACACAGATACGCAGTATTTT.

The V and J genes are TRBV7-8 and TRBJ2-7; TRBD2 matches at 11 bases. The V segment lost 4 bases and the J segment 6 bases; nucleotides outside the gene matches: 5. Looked up from germline, CDR1 is SGHVS and CDR2 is FQNEAQ. The CDR3 is 14 residues long. This CDR3 reads CASSYSGGAREQYF. The CDR3 bases are TGTGCCAGCAGCTATAGCGGGGGGGCCCGCGAGCAGTACTTC.

The V gene is TRBV10-1, the J gene TRBJ2-7, with D possibly TRBD1 on 5 matching bases. Germline lookup yields CDR1 WNHNN and CDR2 SYGVQD (reference sequence). The CDR3 extends over 14 amino acids. V lost 2 bases and J lost 2, with 10 bases in between. The CDR3: CASSETGSPYEQYF. As DNA, the CDR3 is TGCGCCAGCAGTGAGACAGGCTCCCCCTACGAGCAGTACTTC.

The rearrangement joins TRBV24-1 to TRBJ1-2, with D tentatively TRBD1 (5 bases). Germline loops: CDR1 KGHDR, CDR2 SFDVKD. The CDR3 has 13 amino acids. With 4 bases removed from V and 6 bases from J, the gap between germline ends came to 11 bases. The CDR3 region has the DNA TGTGCCACCAGTGACCCTACGGGGGATGGCTACACCTTC. Encoded protein: CATSDPTGDGYTF.

V and J are TRBV28 and TRBJ1-3; D unclear. Per the germline V gene, CDR1 is MDHEN and CDR2 is SYDVKM. The CDR3 is 14 amino acids. V lost 7 bases, J lost 0 bases, and 10 bases lay in between. CDR3: CASIMTSSGNTIYF. CDR3 nucleotides: TGTGCCAGCATTATGACAAGCTCTGGAAACACCATATATTTT.

The chain employs TRBV25-1 and TRBJ1-2; TRBD1 aligns across 9 bases. There are 15 residues in the CDR3. CDR1 MGHDK and CDR2 SYGVNS come from the germline V gene. V dropped 4 bases and J dropped 8; count of bases not matched to a gene: 11. In DNA form, the CDR3 reads TGTGCCAGCAGTGCCTCGGACAGGGGAGGATGGGGCTACACCTTC. Translating it yields CASSASDRGGWGYTF.

V gene TRBV6-5 combines with J gene TRBJ1-5, with 10 bases matching TRBD1. Germline values: CDR1 MNHEY, CDR2 SVGAGI. With 8 bases clipped from V and 3 bases from J, the junction kept 4 bases outside the gene matches. The CDR3 totals 14 residues. This chain's CDR3 is CASAGTGDNQPQHF. The CDR3 nucleotides read TGTGCCAGCGCCGGGACAGGGGACAATCAGCCCCAGCATTTT.

This chain joins TRBV7-3 and TRBJ2-1, with 9 bases fitting TRBD2. Germline V lookup: CDR1 SGHTA, CDR2 FQGTGA. The junction had 19 bases not matched to a gene; V was cut back by 5 bases and J by 8 bases. The CDR3 spans 18 residues. The DNA for the CDR3 is TGTGCCAGCAGCCAAAAGTTTAGCGGGGGCCCCCCTACGGATGAGCAGTTCTTC. Protein: CASSQKFSGGPPTDEQFF.

The chain employs TRBV27 and TRBJ1-2; D perhaps matches TRBD1 (5 bases). V was trimmed by 0 bases and J by 4 bases, leaving 12 bases between them. Germline loops: CDR1 MNHEY, CDR2 SMNVEV (reference sequence). The CDR3 loop spans 15 amino acids. CDR3: CASSLSRDFAYGYTF. DNA for the CDR3: TGTGCCAGCAGTTTATCTCGGGACTTTGCCTATGGCTACACCTTC.

The V call is TRBV19, the J call TRBJ1-5, with D perhaps matching TRBD1 (6 bases). V dropped 9 bases and J dropped 5 bases, with 17 bases sitting between them. The CDR3 consists of 14 residues. CDR1 is LNHDA and CDR2 is SQIVND in the germline V gene (reference sequence). The CDR3 loop reads CASHYNRDHQPQHF. The CDR3 coding sequence is TGTGCCAGCCACTACAACAGGGACCATCAGCCCCAGCATTTT.

The V gene is TRBV30, the J gene TRBJ2-5; TRBD2 is a possible D gene (6 bases). This CDR3 comprises 14 residues. Germline loops: CDR1 GTSNPN, CDR2 SVGIG (reference sequence). The germline V and J ends were trimmed by 3 bases and 2 bases, with 13 bases remaining between them. The chain's CDR3 is CAWSTGTEQETQYF. CDR3 coding DNA: TGTGCCTGGAGCACCGGGACTGAGCAAGAGACCCAGTACTTC.

The chain carries TRBV6-1 and TRBJ1-5; no clear D gene. Germline CDR1 MNHNS, CDR2 SASEGT. The CDR3 totals 15 residues. V lost 0 bases and J 7 bases, leaving 13 bases between the germline ends. CDR3 region: CASSEAHSGGQPQHF. DNA of the CDR3: TGTGCCAGCAGTGAAGCCCATTCAGGAGGGCAGCCCCAGCATTTT.

This sequence joins TRBV3-1 (or the pseudogene TRBV3-2) and TRBJ1-5; perhaps TRBD1 as D (5 bases). V dropped 6 bases and J dropped 8 bases, with 11 bases sitting between them. Germline lookup yields CDR1 LGHDT and CDR2 YNNKEL (reference sequence). The CDR3 length is 12 residues. CDR3 amino acids: CASSRGGEPQHF. The CDR3 nucleotides read TGTGCCAGCAGTCGGGGGGGTGAGCCCCAGCATTTT.

V gene TRBV11-1 combines with J gene TRBJ2-7; D is perhaps TRBD1 (5 bases). Deletions cut 5 bases from V and 4 bases from J, with 21 bases between. CDR3 size: 16 residues. The V gene's germline CDR1 is SGHAT and CDR2 FQDESV (reference sequence). CDR3 DNA: TGTGCCAGCAGCCTCCCCGGTCAGGGCAGGGTATACGAGCAGTACTTC. It specifies CASSLPGQGRVYEQYF. Together with reference TRBV11-1 and TRBJ2-7, the CDR3 gives the full variable domain: EAEVAQSPRYKITEKSQAVAFWCDPISGHATLYWYRQILGQGPELLVQFQDESVVDDSQLPKDRFSAERLKGVDSTLKIQPAELGDSAMYLCASSLPGQGRVYEQYFGPGTRLTVT.

This rearrangement joins TRBV27 to TRBJ2-1; the D gene is possibly TRBD1 (6 bases). From germline, CDR1 is MNHEY and CDR2 SMNVEV (reference sequence). The CDR3 totals 20 residues. Trimming took 5 bases from V and 0 from J, leaving 26 bases between them. The CDR3 DNA sequence: TGTGCCAGCAGTACACAACAGGGTAGGTTGTTAGGGAGCTCCTACAATGAGCAGTTCTTC. It encodes CASSTQQGRLLGSSYNEQFF.

V usage is TRBV2 and J usage is TRBJ2-7; D is uncertain. CDR1 SNHLY and CDR2 FYNNEI come from the germline V gene. V gave up 1 base and J gave up 5 bases, with 6 bases separating them. The CDR3 has 12 residues. The CDR3 DNA is TGTGCCAGCAGTGAAGTTATAAACGAGCAGTACTTC. Translation: CASSEVINEQYF.

The chain links TRBV3-1 (or the pseudogene TRBV3-2) to TRBJ1-2; no clear D. The CDR3 is 12 residues long. Germline V gene lookup returns CDR1 LGHDT and CDR2 YNNKEL (reference sequence). Trimming took 1 base from V and 2 from J, leaving 2 bases between them. The CDR3 reads CASSQANYGYTF. The CDR3 DNA sequence: TGTGCCAGCAGCCAAGCGAACTATGGCTACACCTTC.

The chain employs TRBV30 and TRBJ1-2; D is unclear. Per germline, CDR1 GTSNPN and CDR2 SVGIG (reference sequence). Trimming left V 1 base short and J 8 bases short, with 14 bases between. This CDR3 has 13 amino acids. CDR3 DNA sequence: TGTGCCTGGAGTGGACCGGCAGGCGGGGGCTACACCTTC. Translating gives CAWSGPAGGGYTF.

This chain links TRBV6-5 with TRBJ2-7; D possibly corresponds to TRBD2 (5 bases). Germline V gene sequence: CDR1 MNHEY, CDR2 SVGAGI. V lost 7 bases and J 0 bases, leaving 16 bases between the germline ends. The CDR3 contains 15 residues. The CDR3 DNA is TGTGCCAGCACCCCTCCGACGGGGTCCTCCTACGAGCAGTACTTC. It yields the protein CASTPPTGSSYEQYF.

The rearrangement links TRBV6-6 to TRBJ1-1; TRBD1 is a possible D gene (6 bases). This CDR3 contains 13 residues. Germline V gives CDR1 MNHNY, CDR2 SVGAGI (reference sequence). The V gene lost 4 bases and the J gene lost 3 bases, with 9 bases spanning the gap. Here the CDR3 DNA reads TGTGCCAGCAGTTCCGACAGGTACACTGAAGCTTTCTTT. Translated, it gives CASSSDRYTEAFF.

The V and J genes are TRBV7-9 and TRBJ2-4, with TRBD2 identical over 7 bases. The CDR3 totals 14 residues. Germline CDR1 is SEHNR and CDR2 is FQNEAQ (reference sequence). V shed 3 bases, J shed 7 bases, and the junction held 6 bases outside the gene matches. The CDR3 DNA reads TGTGCCAGCAGCTTGCTCCTCGGGGGGAACATTCAGTACTTC. It yields the protein CASSLLLGGNIQYF.